The clone carrying this T cell receptor beta chain occurred a few times. Using immunoSEQ multiplex PCR, the repertoire was profiled, and TCRdb retains in-frame clones only, with some absent. The sample has approximately 270,000 clones, approximately 90% seen once. These data come from a study of blood T cell repertoires in COVID-19. Trimming stripped 4 bases from V and 12 bases from J, with 9 bases between. Germline V lookup: CDR1 LNHDA, CDR2 SQIVND (reference sequence). This CDR3 is 11 amino acids long. The chain carries TRBV19 and TRBJ2-2; weak D call: TRBD1 (6 bases). Sequences were obtained from PBMCs or T cells enriched from blood (not recorded which). This TCR derives from a woman under 40 with acute COVID-19. The CDR3 protein is CASSRGQQLFF. CDR3 DNA sequence: TGTGCCAGTAGTAGAGGACAGCAGCTGTTTTTT.